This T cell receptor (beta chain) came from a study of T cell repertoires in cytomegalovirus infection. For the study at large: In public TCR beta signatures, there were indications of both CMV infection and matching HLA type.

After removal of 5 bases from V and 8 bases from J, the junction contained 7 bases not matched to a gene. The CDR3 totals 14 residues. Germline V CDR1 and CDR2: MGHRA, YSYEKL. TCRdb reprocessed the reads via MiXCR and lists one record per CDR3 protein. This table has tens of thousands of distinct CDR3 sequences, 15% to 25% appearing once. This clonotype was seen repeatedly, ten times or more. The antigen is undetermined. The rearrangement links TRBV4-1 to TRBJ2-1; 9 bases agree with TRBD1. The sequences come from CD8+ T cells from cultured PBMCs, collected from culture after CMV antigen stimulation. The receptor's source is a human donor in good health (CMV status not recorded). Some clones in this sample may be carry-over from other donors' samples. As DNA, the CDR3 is TGCGCCAGCAGCGCACAGGGGGCGCAGGATGAGCAGTTCTTC. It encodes CASSAQGAQDEQFF.